What follows describes a single TCR beta chain. Its antigen is as yet unknown. The data originate from a study of cytomegalovirus exposure and HLA in healthy donors. The CDR3 has 16 residues. Germline V CDR1 and CDR2: SGHNT, YYREEE (reference sequence). Trimming removed 4 bases from V and 4 bases from J; junction bases left unmatched: 7. Nominally healthy donors provided the samples, though records likely missed some immune exposures. The PCR had 60 Vbeta and 13 Jbeta primers. Using immunoSEQ multiplex PCR, the repertoire was profiled, and TCRdb retains in-frame clones only, with some absent. The data hold about 76,000 clones, with more than 60% observed a single time. Findings and caveats of the study: Later analysis demonstrated an association between a missense DCLRE1C variant and TCR beta V- and J-gene trimming.

Sequences were obtained from PBMCs. The genes are TRBV5-4 and TRBJ2-5; 13 nucleotides agree with TRBD2. The sequence derives from a male donor in good health and CMV-seropositive. The CDR3 DNA reads as TGTGCCAGCAGCGTGACTAGCGGGGGGCCCTCAGAGACCCAGTACTTC. It yields the protein CASSVTSGGPSETQYF.